This T cell receptor beta chain is from a study of shared clonotypes between healthy human individuals. Concerning this clone: The antigen is not known.

General observations from the study: Represented diversity (both genetic and exposure-history) was limited by the small number of donors.

Using immunoSEQ multiplex PCR, the repertoire was profiled, and TCRdb retains in-frame clones only, with some absent. In the table there are 2 million to 2.5 million clones, over 90% of which are singletons. Germline loops: CDR1 SGHRS, CDR2 YFSETQ. V lost 4 bases, J lost 3 bases, and 16 bases lay in between. The CDR3 totals 16 residues. This chain connects TRBV5-1 to TRBJ2-2; TRBD2 might be the D (5 bases). The sequence was obtained from a man in his late teens or twenties in good health. Some clones in this sample may be carry-over from other donors' samples. Sample: naive CD4+ T cells from PBMCs. The sample's subset: CD45RA+ positively selected. The CDR3 loop reads CASSPPVSGDTGELFF. The CDR3, as DNA: TGCGCCAGCAGCCCCCCTGTCTCCGGGGACACCGGGGAGCTGTTTTTT.